These 16 T cell receptor beta chains were sequenced from one sample in a study of T-cell memory formation after mild COVID-19. From the 5' RACE reads, TCRdb called clonotypes with MiXCR, one entry per CDR3 protein. The sample carries 29,000 or so distinct CDR3 sequences, about 15% recorded once. The specimen sequenced was PBMCs or a T cell subset sorted from them (not recorded which). These receptors came from an adult who had mild COVID-19 (a few samples of this study predate the infection). Cell type and time point are not known.

This clonotype occurred a few times. The chain recombines TRBV5-4 with TRBJ2-3; unclear D gene. This CDR3 contains 15 residues. V dropped 4 bases and J dropped 0 bases, with 12 bases sitting between them. Germline values: CDR1 SGHNT, CDR2 YYREEE (reference sequence). The DNA for the CDR3 is TGTGCCAGCAGCGCCAGGCCGACTAGCACAGATACGCAGTATTTT. This codes for CASSARPTSTDTQYF.

Ten or more counts support this clonotype. V gene TRBV7-6 combines with J gene TRBJ2-3; D is undetermined. Germline V gene sequence: CDR1 SGHVS, CDR2 FNYEAQ. Trimming took 2 bases from V and 5 from J, leaving 20 bases between them. The CDR3 is 17 residues long. The CDR3 DNA reads TGTGCCAGCAGCTTATACTCGAGCCCCAAGGCACAAGATACGCAGTATTTT. It specifies CASSLYSSPKAQDTQYF.

This clonotype was counted many times. The rearrangement joins TRBV6-5 to TRBJ2-3; a possible D gene is TRBD1 (6 bases). Germline values: CDR1 MNHEY, CDR2 SVGAGI. The ends were cut back, 6 bases at V and 2 bases at J, with 15 bases in the middle. This CDR3 has 15 amino acids. This CDR3 reads CASRQGSVATDTQYF. The CDR3, as DNA: TGTGCCAGCAGACAGGGTTCGGTGGCCACAGATACGCAGTATTTT.

This clonotype has a count of ten or more. The chain joins TRBV30 to TRBJ1-5; D is unclear. From germline, CDR1 is GTSNPN and CDR2 SVGIG (reference sequence). CDR3 size: 12 residues. The V and J ends lost 2 bases and 4 bases respectively, with 6 bases between them. CDR3 bases: TGTGCCTGGAGTTATAAAAATCAGCCCCAGCATTTT. This gives the protein CAWSYKNQPQHF.

This clonotype was counted many times. The CDR3 nucleotides read TGCAGCGTTTTGTCCCGCAGCGGGGAACCAGATACGCAGTATTTT. Protein product: CSVLSRSGEPDTQYF. The genes are TRBV29-1 and TRBJ2-3, with 7 bases lining up with TRBD2. The ends lost 5 bases at V and 4 bases at J; junction bases unmatched: 12. CDR1 and CDR2 (germline): SQVTM, ANQGSEA. There are 15 residues in the CDR3.

This clonotype was counted ten times or more. The rearrangement uses TRBV5-1 and TRBJ2-1; D is perhaps TRBD1 or TRBD2 (5 bases each). Germline V gene data show CDR1 as SGHRS and CDR2 as YFSETQ. The length of the CDR3 is 14 residues. V was trimmed by 4 bases and J by 7 bases, leaving 15 bases between them. The CDR3 DNA reads as TGCGCCAGCAGCCCCGGGGCAGCTGGGAATGAGCAGTTCTTC. It specifies CASSPGAAGNEQFF.

This clonotype was recorded at least ten times. The gene calls are TRBV6-2 or TRBV6-3 and TRBJ2-3; D unclear. Germline assignment: CDR1 MNHEY and CDR2 SVGEGT. V shed 4 bases and J shed 3 bases, with 11 bases lying between them. The CDR3 contains 14 residues. The CDR3 coding sequence is TGTGCCAGCAGTTTAGCTCTGGTTACAGATACGCAGTATTTT. Translated: CASSLALVTDTQYF.

This clonotype was counted at least ten times. The V and J genes are TRBV18 and TRBJ2-1, with 14 positions matching TRBD2. Per germline, CDR1 KGHSH and CDR2 LQKENI. Trimming cost V 4 bases and J 7 bases; bases outside gene matches: 9. The CDR3 extends over 17 amino acids. CDR3 coding DNA: TGTGCCAGCTCACTGCCGACTAGCGGGAGGGCCAAGAATGAGCAGTTCTTC. This gives the protein CASSLPTSGRAKNEQFF.

This clonotype is judged medium-sized (0.01 to 0.1%). V usage is TRBV5-5 and J usage is TRBJ2-7; 8 nucleotides match TRBD1. The CDR3 is 14 residues long. CDR1 and CDR2 from the germline V gene are SGHKS and YYEKEE (reference sequence). V lost 0 bases to trimming and J lost 5 bases; unmatched junction nucleotides: 4. The CDR3 spells CASSLDPGGNEQYF. As DNA, the CDR3 is TGTGCCAGCAGCTTGGATCCAGGGGGCAACGAGCAGTACTTC. The whole variable domain, remainder taken from reference TRBV5-5 and TRBJ2-7, is DAGVTQSPTHLIKTRGQQVTLRCSPISGHKSVSWYQQVLGQGPQFIFQYYEKEERGRGNFPDRFSARQFPNYSSELNVNALLLGDSALYLCASSLDPGGNEQYFGPGTRLTVT.

This chain connects TRBV4-1 to TRBJ1-2, with D perhaps TRBD1 (5 bases). Germline V gene data show CDR1 as MGHRA and CDR2 as YSYEKL. There are 16 residues in the CDR3. V was trimmed by 0 bases and J by 0 bases, leaving 11 bases between them. The CDR3 reads CASSQDVGTANYGYTF. The DNA of the CDR3 is TGCGCCAGCAGCCAAGATGTAGGGACCGCTAACTATGGCTACACCTTC.

This clonotype was observed at least ten times. V usage is TRBV5-1 and J usage is TRBJ2-1, with a weak D call TRBD1 (6 bases). CDR3 length: 14 residues. The germline gives CDR1 SGHRS, CDR2 YFSETQ. Between the trimmed V and J ends, which lost 3 bases and 4 bases, there was a span of 11 bases. CDR3 bases: TGCGCCAGCAGCTCAACAACAGGGTACAATGAGCAGTTCTTC. It translates to CASSSTTGYNEQFF.

This clonotype came up many times. The chain uses TRBV7-9 and TRBJ1-1, with D hard to call. There are 13 residues in the CDR3. Germline V gene data show CDR1 as SEHNR and CDR2 as FQNEAQ (reference sequence). DNA of the CDR3: TGTAGCGTCAGGCGTAATTGGAACACTGAAGCTTTCTTT. As protein: CSVRRNWNTEAFF.

This clonotype was observed many times. V usage is TRBV20-1 and J usage is TRBJ2-7; TRBD1 is a possible D gene (6 bases). Germline CDR1 is DFQATT and CDR2 is SNEGSKA (reference sequence). V was clipped by 5 bases and J by 2 bases, with 10 bases between them. This CDR3 comprises 12 residues. The CDR3 region is CSARKGAYEQYF. The CDR3 DNA is TGCAGTGCTCGCAAGGGGGCCTACGAGCAGTACTTC.

The CDR3 loop reads CASTPASGSGNEQFF. The CDR3 DNA sequence: TGTGCCAGCACCCCGGCTAGCGGGAGCGGCAATGAGCAGTTCTTC. The chain links TRBV12-3 or TRBV12-4 to TRBJ2-1; the match to TRBD2 covers 10 bases. V shed 7 bases and J 6 bases; nucleotides not matched to a gene: 9. The CDR3 contains 15 residues.

This clonotype was counted a few times. V is TRBV7-2 and J is TRBJ1-4; tentatively, D is TRBD1 (6 bases). This CDR3 spans 16 amino acids. Germline CDR1 reads SGHTA; CDR2 reads FQGNSA. Trimming left V 3 bases short and J 3 bases short, with 14 bases between. CDR3 coding DNA: TGTGCCAGCAGCTTGGCGACAGGAGCTTCTAATGAAAAACTGTTTTTT. Translated: CASSLATGASNEKLFF.

This clonotype occurred many times. This rearrangement joins TRBV12-3 or TRBV12-4 to TRBJ1-6; TRBD1 might be the D (6 bases). Trimming pared 6 bases from V and 13 bases from J, leaving 16 bases between. This CDR3 region has 13 residues. For the CDR3, the DNA is TGTGCCAGCAGCTCCAAATCGGGACACCCCCTCCACTTT. Encoded protein: CASSSKSGHPLHF.